This T cell receptor beta chain was sequenced in a study of cytomegalovirus exposure and HLA in healthy donors. Study outcomes and limitations: A few chains linked to CMV were shown in vitro to be specific for CMV antigens.

This clone was found once. Its antigen is still unknown. Clones were sequenced by immunoSEQ multiplex PCR, and TCRdb holds only the in-frame ones, with some missing. The table records about 56,000 clones, 93% of them present only once. The V gene's germline CDR1 is SGHAT and CDR2 FQNNGV. This CDR3 contains 14 residues. The germline V and J ends were trimmed by 6 bases and 6 bases, with 12 bases remaining between them. Sample: PBMCs. The source is a woman under 30 in good health and CMV-seropositive. The V call is TRBV11-2, the J call TRBJ1-6; D perhaps matches TRBD1 (5 bases). The CDR3 DNA is TGTGCCAGCAGGGGTTGGGGCTTTAATTCACCCCTCCACTTT. Translation: CASRGWGFNSPLHF.